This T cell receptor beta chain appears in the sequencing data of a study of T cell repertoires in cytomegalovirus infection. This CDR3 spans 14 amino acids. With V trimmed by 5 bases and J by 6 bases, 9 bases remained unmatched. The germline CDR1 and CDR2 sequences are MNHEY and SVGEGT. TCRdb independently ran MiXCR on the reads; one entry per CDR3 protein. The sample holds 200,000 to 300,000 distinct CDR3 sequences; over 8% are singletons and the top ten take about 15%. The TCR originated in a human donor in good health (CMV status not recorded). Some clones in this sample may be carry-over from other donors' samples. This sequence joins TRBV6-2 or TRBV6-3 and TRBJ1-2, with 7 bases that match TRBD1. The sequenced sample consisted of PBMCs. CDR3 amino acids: CASSPIDRVHGYTF. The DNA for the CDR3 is TGTGCCAGCAGTCCTATCGACAGGGTCCATGGCTACACCTTC.